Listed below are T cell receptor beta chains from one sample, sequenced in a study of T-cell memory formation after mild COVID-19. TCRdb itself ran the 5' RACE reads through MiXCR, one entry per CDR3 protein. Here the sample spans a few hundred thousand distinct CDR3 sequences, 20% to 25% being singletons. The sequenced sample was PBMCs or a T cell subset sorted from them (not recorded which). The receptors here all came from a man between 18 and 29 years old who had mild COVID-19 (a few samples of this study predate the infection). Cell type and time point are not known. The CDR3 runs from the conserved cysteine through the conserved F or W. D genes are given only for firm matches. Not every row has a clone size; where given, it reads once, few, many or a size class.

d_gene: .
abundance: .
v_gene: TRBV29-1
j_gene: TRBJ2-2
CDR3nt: TGCAGCGTTCACAGATCGAACACCGGGGAGCTGTTTTTT
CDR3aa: CSVHRSNTGELFF

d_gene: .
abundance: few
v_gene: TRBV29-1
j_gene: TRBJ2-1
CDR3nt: TGCAGCTGGCTGGGGGAATCCTACAATGAGCAGTTCTTC
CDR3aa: CSWLGESYNEQFF

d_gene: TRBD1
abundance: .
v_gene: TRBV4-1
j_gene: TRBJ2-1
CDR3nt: TGCGCCAGCAGCGCCCTAGGTGGGGACAGGGGATTCGATGAGCAGTTCTTC
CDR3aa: CASSALGGDRGFDEQFF

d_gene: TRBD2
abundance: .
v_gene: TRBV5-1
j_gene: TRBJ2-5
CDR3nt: TGCGCCAGCAGCCTAGCGGGGGCGGTGGGCCAAGAGACCCAGTACTTC
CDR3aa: CASSLAGAVGQETQYF

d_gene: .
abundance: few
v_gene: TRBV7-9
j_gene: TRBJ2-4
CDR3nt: TGTGCCAGCAGCTTAGTTAATCTAGGGGAAGCCAAAAACATTCAGTACTTC
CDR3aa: CASSLVNLGEAKNIQYF

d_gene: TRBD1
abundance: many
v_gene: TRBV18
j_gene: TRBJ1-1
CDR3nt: TGTGCCAGCTCACCACAGGGGGCCACTGAAGCTTTCTTT
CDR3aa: CASSPQGATEAFF

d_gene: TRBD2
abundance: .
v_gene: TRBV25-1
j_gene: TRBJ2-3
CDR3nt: TGTGCCAGCAGTGCTCTGACGGGGGGAAACACAGATACGCAGTATTTT
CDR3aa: CASSALTGGNTDTQYF

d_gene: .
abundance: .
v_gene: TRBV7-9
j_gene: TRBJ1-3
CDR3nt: TGTGCCAGCAGCTTAGAGCAGATGGTCTCTGGAAACACCATATATTTT
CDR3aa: CASSLEQMVSGNTIYF

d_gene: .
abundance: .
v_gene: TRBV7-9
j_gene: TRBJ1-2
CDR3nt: TGTGCCAGCAGCTTCGCAGGGGATTTGGACTATGGCTACACCTTC
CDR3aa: CASSFAGDLDYGYTF

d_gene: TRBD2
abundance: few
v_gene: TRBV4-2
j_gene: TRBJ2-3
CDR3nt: TGTGCCAGCAGCCAAGATCGAGGACTAGCAGATACGCAGTATTTT
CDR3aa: CASSQDRGLADTQYF

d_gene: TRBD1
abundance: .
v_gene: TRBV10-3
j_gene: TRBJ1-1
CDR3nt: TGTGCCATCAGCGGACGGACAGGGGGCGTCACTGAAGCTTTCTTT
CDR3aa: CAISGRTGGVTEAFF

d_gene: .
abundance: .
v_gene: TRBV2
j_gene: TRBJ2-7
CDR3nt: TGTGCCAGCGGGGCCGGGGTAGCCCGGTACTTC
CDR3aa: CASGAGVARYF

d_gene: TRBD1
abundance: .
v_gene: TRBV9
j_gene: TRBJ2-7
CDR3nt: TGTGCCAGCAGCGCCGAAAGGACAGGGCGCTCCTACGAGCAGTACTTC
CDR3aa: CASSAERTGRSYEQYF

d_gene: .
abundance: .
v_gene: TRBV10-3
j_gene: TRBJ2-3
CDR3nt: TGTGCCATCAGTGATGCAGGGACCAAAACAGATACGCAGTATTTT
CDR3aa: CAISDAGTKTDTQYF

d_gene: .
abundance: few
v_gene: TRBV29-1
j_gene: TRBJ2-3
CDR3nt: TGCAGCGTTGAAGGCCACAGGGTTCGCCCAGATACGCAGTATTTT
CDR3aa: CSVEGHRVRPDTQYF

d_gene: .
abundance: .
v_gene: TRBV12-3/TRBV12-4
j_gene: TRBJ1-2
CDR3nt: TGTGCCTCAGGCACCGGGGCAGTGGATGGCTACACCTTC
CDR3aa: CASGTGAVDGYTF

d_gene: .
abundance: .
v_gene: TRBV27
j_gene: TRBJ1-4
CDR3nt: TGTGCCAGCAGTTTCACTAATGAAAAACTGTTTTTT
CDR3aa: CASSFTNEKLFF

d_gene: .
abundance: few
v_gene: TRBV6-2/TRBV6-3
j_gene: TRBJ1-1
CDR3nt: TGTGCCAGCAGAGACTTCTCCAGGGGATATGAAACTGAAGCTTTCTTT
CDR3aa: CASRDFSRGYETEAFF

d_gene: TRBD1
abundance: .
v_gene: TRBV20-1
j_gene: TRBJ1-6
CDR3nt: TGCAGTGCCGGGGGGACAGCGGATTCACCCCTCCACTTT
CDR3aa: CSAGGTADSPLHF

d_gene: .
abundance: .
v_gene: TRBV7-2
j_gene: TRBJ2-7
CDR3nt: TGTGCCAGCAGCTTAGGGGTCGGGACACACTACGAGCAGTACTTC
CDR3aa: CASSLGVGTHYEQYF

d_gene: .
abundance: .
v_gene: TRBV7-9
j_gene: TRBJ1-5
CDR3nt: TGTTCCAGCAGCTTAGAAGGGGAGAATCAGCCCCAGCATTTT
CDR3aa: CSSSLEGENQPQHF

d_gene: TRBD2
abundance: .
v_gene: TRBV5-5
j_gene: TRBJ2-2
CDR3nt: TGTGCCAGCAGCTTATTAGCGGGGGGGCCGGGGACCGGGGAGCTGTTTTTT
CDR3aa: CASSLLAGGPGTGELFF

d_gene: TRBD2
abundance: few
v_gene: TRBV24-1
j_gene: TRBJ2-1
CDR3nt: TGTGCCACCAGTGACGCCAGCGGGGGCTCCTACAATGAGCAGTTCTTC
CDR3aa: CATSDASGGSYNEQFF

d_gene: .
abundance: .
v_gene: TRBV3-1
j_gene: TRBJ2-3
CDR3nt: TGTGCCAGCAGCCCATGGGACAGCACAGATACGCAGTATTTT
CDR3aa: CASSPWDSTDTQYF

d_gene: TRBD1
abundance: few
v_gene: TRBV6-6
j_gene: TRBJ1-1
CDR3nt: TGTGCCAGCAGTTATAGCCAGGGGGCCACTGAAGCTTTCTTT
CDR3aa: CASSYSQGATEAFF

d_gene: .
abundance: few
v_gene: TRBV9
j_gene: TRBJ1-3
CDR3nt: TGTGCCAGCAGTTGGGGCGCTGGAAACACCATATATTTT
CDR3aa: CASSWGAGNTIYF

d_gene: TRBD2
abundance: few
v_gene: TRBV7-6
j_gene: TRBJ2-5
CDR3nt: TGTGCCAGCAGCTGGACTAGCGGGGTAGGGGAGGCCCAGTACTTC
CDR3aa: CASSWTSGVGEAQYF

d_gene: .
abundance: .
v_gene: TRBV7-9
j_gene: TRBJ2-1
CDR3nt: TGTGCCAGCAGCTTAGGGCTCGCCAACAATGAGCAGTTCTTC
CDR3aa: CASSLGLANNEQFF

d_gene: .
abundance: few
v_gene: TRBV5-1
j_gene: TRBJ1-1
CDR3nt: TGCGCCAGCAGCTTGGCTCCGCGGGGATTGGGTGAAGCTTTCTTT
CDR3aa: CASSLAPRGLGEAFF

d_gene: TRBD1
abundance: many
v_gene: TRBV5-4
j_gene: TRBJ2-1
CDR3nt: TGTGCCAGCAGCCCCCCCGGGCAGGGGGCGATCAATGAGCAGTTCTTC
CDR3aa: CASSPPGQGAINEQFF

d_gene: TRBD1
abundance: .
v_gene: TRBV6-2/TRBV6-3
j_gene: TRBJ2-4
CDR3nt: TGTGCCAGCAGTTACTCGTCTCGGGACAGGGAAAACATTCAGTACTTC
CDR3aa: CASSYSSRDRENIQYF

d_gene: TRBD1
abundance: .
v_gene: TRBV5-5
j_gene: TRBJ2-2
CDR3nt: TGTGCCAGCAGCCAGGGACAGGGAAGCGGGGAGCTGTTTTTT
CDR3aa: CASSQGQGSGELFF

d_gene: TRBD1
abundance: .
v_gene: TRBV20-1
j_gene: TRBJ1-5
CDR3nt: TGCAGTGCTAGCTTTCAGGGGGGCAATCAGCCCCAGCATTTT
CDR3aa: CSASFQGGNQPQHF

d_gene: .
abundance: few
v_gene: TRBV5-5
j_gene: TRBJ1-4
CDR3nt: TGTGCCAGCAGGGTTAAAACCGCAACTAATGAAAAACTGTTTTTT
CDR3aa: CASRVKTATNEKLFF

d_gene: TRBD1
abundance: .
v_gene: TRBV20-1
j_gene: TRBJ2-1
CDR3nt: TGCAGTGCTAGGCCAGGGGGCTCTTATGAGCAGTTCTTC
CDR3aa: CSARPGGSYEQFF

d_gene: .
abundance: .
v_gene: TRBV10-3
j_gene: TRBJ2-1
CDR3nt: TGTGCCATCGGGACTGGCCTATCGGTCTACAATGAGCAGTTCTTC
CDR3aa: CAIGTGLSVYNEQFF

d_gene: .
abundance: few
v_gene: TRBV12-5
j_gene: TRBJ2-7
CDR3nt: TGTGCTAGTGGTTTGCCCCGCGGGGCACCGAATTCCTACGAGCAGTACTTC
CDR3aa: CASGLPRGAPNSYEQYF

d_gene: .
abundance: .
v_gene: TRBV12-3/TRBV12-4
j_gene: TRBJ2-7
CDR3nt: TGTGCCAGCAGTTTGGCCTGGGAGCAGTACTTC
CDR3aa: CASSLAWEQYF

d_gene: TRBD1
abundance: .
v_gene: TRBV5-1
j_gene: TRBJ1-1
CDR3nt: TGCGCCAGCAGCTTGGGATCTCAGGGGGCTGAAGCTTTCTTT
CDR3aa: CASSLGSQGAEAFF

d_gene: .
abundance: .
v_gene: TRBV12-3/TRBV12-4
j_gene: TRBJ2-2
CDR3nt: TGTGCCAGCAGCTCCGCCCGTAGGACGGAGAACACCGGGGAGCTGTTTTTT
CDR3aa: CASSSARRTENTGELFF

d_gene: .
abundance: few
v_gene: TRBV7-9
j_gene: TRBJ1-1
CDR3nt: TGTGCCAGCAGCTTAAGGAGGAGTGGGGCAGCTAACACTGAAGCTTTCTTT
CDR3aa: CASSLRRSGAANTEAFF

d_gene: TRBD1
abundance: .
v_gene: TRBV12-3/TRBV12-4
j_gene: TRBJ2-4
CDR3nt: TGTGCCAGCAGTTCGGCTGGGACAGTTAATTACTTC
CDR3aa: CASSSAGTVNYF

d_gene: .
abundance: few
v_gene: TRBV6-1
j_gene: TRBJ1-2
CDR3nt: TGTGCCAGCAGTGAACAGGGTTTGGCTAACTATGGCTACACCTTC
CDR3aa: CASSEQGLANYGYTF

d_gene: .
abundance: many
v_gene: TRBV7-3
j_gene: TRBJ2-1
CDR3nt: TGTGCCAGCAGCTCAAAAGGCTCCAATGAGCAGTTCTTC
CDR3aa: CASSSKGSNEQFF

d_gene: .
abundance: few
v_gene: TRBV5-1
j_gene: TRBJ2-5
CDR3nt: TGCGCCAGCAGCTTGGATCCTAGCGTGGAGACCCAGTACTTC
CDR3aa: CASSLDPSVETQYF

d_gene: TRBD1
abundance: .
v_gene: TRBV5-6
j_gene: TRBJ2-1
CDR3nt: TGTGCCAGCAGCGTAATGGACAGGGAGTGGATGGGGTACAATGAGCAGTTCTTC
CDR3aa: CASSVMDREWMGYNEQFF

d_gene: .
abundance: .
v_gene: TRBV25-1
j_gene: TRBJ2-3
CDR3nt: TGTGCCAGCAGTGAAGATAGACTTAACACAGATACGCAGTATTTT
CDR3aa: CASSEDRLNTDTQYF

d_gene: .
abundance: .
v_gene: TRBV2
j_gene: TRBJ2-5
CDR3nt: TGTGCCAGCAGTACACAGGGAACGGGGGAGACCCAGTACTTC
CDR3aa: CASSTQGTGETQYF

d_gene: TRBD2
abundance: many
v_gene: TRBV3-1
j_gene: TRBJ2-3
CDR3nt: TGTGCCAGCAGCCCGACTAGCGGAGTCACAGATACGCAGTATTTT
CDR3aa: CASSPTSGVTDTQYF

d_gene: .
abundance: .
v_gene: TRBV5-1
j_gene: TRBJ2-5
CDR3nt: TGCGCCAGCAGCTTGGGGCTCTCACAAGAGACCCAGTACTTC
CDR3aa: CASSLGLSQETQYF

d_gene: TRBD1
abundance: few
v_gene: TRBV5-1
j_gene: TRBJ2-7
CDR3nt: TGCGCCAGCAGCTGGACAGGACAGGTGGAGGACGAGCAGTACTTC
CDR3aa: CASSWTGQVEDEQYF

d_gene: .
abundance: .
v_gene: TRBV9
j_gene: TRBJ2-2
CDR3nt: TGTGCCAGCAGCGTAGAATACCGGGGACCGGAGCTGTTTTTT
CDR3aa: CASSVEYRGPELFF

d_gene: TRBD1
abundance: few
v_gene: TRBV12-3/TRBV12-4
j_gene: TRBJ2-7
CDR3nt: TGTGCCAGCAGTTCGACGGGACAGGGTGACGACGAGCAGTACTTC
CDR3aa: CASSSTGQGDDEQYF

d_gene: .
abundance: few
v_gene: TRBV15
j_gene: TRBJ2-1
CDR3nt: TGTGCCACCAGCACCACAGCGGTGCAGTTCTTC
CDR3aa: CATSTTAVQFF

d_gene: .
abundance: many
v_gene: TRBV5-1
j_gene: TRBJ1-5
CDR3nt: TGCGCCAGCAGCGTCGGAACAGGGTATGGACAGCCCCAGCATTTT
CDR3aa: CASSVGTGYGQPQHF

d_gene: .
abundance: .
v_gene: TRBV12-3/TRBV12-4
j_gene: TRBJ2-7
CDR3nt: TGTGCCAGCAAATCCGGTTTCGAGCAGTACTTC
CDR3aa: CASKSGFEQYF

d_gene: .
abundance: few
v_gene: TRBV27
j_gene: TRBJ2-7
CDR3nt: TGTGCCAGCAGTTTCGCCCAGGCGGGACTTACGGGGGAGCAGTACTTC
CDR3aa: CASSFAQAGLTGEQYF